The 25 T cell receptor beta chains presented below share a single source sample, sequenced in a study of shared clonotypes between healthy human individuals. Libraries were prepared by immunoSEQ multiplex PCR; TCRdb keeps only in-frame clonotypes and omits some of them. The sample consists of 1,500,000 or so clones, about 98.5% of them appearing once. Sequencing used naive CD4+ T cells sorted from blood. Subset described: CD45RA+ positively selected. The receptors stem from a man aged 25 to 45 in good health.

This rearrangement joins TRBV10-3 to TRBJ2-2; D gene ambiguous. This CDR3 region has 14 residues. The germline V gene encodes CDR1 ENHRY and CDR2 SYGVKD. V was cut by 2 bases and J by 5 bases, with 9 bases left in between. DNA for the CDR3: TGTGCCATCAGTGAGGAACTGTTAACCGGGGAGCTGTTTTTT. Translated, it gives CAISEELLTGELFF.

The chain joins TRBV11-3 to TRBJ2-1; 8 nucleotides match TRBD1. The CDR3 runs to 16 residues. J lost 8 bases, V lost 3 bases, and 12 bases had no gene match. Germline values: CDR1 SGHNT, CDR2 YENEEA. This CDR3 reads CASSLDGGQGSDEQFF. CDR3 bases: TGTGCCAGCAGCTTGGATGGCGGACAGGGTTCCGATGAGCAGTTCTTC.

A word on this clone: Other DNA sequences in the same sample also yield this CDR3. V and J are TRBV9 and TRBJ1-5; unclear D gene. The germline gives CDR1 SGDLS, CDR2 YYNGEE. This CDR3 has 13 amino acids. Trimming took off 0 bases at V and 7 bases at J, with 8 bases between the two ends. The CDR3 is CASSVATGQPQHF. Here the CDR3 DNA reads TGTGCCAGCAGCGTAGCTACGGGGCAGCCCCAGCATTTT.

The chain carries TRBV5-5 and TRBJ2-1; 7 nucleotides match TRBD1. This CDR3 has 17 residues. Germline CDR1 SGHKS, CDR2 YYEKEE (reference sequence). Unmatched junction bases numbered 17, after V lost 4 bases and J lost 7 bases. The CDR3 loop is CASSPGTDYFFRNEQFF. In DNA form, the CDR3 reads TGTGCCAGCAGCCCCGGGACAGATTATTTCTTCCGGAATGAGCAGTTCTTC.

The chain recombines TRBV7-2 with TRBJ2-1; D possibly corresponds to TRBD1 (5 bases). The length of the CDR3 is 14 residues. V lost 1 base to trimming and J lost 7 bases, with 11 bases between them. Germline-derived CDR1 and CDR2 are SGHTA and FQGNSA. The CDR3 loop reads CASSLGGQFNEQFF. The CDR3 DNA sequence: TGTGCCAGCAGCTTAGGGGGCCAATTTAATGAGCAGTTCTTC. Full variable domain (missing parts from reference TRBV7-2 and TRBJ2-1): GAGVSQSPSNKVTEKGKDVELRCDPISGHTALYWYRQSLGQGLEFLIYFQGNSAPDKSGLPSDRFSAERTGGSVSTLTIQRTQQEDSAVYLCASSLGGQFNEQFFGPGTRLTVL.

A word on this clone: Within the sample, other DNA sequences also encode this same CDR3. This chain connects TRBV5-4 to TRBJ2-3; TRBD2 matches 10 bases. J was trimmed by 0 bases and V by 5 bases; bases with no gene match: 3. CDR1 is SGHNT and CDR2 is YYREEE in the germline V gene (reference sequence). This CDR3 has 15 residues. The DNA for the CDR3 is TGTGCCAGCAGTCTAGCGGGAGCGAGCACAGATACGCAGTATTTT. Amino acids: CASSLAGASTDTQYF.

The CDR3 loop reads CASSPLLSGYDTGELFF. The CDR3 DNA reads as TGTGCCAGCAGCCCCCTTCTGTCCGGATACGACACCGGGGAGCTGTTTTTT. The chain recombines TRBV4-2 with TRBJ2-2; D uncertain. With 4 bases removed from V and 3 bases from J, the gap between germline ends came to 18 bases. Germline V gene sequence: CDR1 LGHNA, CDR2 YNFKEQ. The CDR3 contains 17 residues.

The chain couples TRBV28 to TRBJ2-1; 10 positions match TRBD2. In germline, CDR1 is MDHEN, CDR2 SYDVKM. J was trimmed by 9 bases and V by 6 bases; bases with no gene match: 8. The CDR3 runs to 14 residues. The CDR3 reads CASSQAGGPGEQFF. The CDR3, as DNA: TGTGCCAGCAGCCAAGCGGGAGGGCCAGGTGAGCAGTTCTTC.

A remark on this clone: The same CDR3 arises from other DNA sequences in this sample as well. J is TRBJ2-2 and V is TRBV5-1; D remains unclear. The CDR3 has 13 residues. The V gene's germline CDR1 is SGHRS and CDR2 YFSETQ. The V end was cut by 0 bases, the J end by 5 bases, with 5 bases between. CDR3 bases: TGCGCCAGCAGCTTGGAAGTAACCGGGGAGCTGTTTTTT. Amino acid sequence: CASSLEVTGELFF.

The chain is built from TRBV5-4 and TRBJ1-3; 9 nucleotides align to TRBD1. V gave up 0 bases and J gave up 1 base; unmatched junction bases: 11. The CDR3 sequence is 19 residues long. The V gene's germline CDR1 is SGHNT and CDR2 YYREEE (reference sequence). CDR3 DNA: TGTGCCAGCAGCTTGGGGATACAGGGGGCGGGCAGTTCTGGAAACACCATATATTTT. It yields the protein CASSLGIQGAGSSGNTIYF.

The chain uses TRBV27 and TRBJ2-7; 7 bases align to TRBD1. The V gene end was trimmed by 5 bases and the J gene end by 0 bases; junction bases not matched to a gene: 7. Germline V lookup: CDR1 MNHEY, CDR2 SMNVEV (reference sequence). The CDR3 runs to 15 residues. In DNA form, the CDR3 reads TGTGCCAGCAGTCTAACCAGGGACAGCTCCTACGAGCAGTACTTC. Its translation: CASSLTRDSSYEQYF.

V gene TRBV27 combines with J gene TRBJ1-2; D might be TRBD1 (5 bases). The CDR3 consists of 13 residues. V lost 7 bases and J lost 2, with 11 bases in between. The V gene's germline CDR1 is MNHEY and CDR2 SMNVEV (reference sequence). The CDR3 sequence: CASKTGPNYGYTF. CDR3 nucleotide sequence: TGTGCCAGCAAAACAGGTCCCAACTATGGCTACACCTTC.

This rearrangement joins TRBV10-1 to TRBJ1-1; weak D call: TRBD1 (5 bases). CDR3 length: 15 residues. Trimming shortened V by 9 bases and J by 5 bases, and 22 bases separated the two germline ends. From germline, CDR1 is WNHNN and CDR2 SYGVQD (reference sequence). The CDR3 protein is CARIKGQKGWTEAFF. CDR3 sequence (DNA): TGCGCCAGGATTAAGGGGCAGAAGGGTTGGACTGAAGCTTTCTTT.

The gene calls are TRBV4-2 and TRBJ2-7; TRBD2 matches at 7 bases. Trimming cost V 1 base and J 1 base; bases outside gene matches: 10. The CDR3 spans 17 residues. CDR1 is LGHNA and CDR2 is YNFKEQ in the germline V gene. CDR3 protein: CASSQVEGRASSYEQYF. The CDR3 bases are TGTGCCAGCAGCCAAGTGGAAGGGAGGGCCTCTTCCTACGAGCAGTACTTC.

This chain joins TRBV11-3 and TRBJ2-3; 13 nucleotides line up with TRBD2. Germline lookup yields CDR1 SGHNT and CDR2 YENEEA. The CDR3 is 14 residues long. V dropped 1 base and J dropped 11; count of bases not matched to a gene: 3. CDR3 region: CASSLGTSGSGQYF. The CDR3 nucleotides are TGTGCCAGCAGCTTAGGGACTAGCGGGAGTGGGCAGTATTTT.

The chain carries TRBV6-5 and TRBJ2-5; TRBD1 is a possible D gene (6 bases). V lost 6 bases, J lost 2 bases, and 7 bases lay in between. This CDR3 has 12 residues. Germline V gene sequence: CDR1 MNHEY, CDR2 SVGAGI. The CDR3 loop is CASRDSQETQYF. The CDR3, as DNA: TGTGCCAGCAGGGACAGTCAAGAGACCCAGTACTTC.

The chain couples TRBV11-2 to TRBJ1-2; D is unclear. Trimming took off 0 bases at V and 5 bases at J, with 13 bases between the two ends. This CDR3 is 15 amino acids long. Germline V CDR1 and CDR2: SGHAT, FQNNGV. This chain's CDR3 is CASSLDVSRLYGYTF. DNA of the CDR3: TGTGCCAGCAGCTTAGACGTGTCCCGCCTGTATGGCTACACCTTC.

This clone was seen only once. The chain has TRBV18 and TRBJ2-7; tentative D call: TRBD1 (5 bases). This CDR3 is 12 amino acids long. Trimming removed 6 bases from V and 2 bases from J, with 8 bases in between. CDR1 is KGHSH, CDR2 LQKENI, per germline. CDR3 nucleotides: TGTGCCAGCTCGACAGCAGCCTACGAGCAGTACTTC. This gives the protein CASSTAAYEQYF.

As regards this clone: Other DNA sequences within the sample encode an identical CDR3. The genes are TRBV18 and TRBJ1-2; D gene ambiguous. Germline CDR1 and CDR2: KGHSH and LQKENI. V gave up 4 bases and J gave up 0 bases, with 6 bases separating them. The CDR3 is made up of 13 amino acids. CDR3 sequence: CASSQGPNYGYTF. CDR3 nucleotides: TGTGCCAGCTCACAGGGTCCTAACTATGGCTACACCTTC. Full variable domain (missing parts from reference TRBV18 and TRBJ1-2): NAGVMQNPRHLVRRRGQEARLRCSPMKGHSHVYWYRQLPEEGLKFMVYLQKENIIDESGMPKERFSAEFPKEGPSILRIQQVVRGDSAAYFCASSQGPNYGYTFGSGTRLTVV.

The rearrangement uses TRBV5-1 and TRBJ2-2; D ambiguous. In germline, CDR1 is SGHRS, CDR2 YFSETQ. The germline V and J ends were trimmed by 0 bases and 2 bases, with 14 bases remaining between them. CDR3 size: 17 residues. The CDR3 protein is CASSLVSQRSNTGELFF. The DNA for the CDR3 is TGCGCCAGCAGCTTGGTGTCCCAACGGAGTAACACCGGGGAGCTGTTTTTT. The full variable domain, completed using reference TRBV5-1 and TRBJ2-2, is KAGVTQTPRYLIKTRGQQVTLSCSPISGHRSVSWYQQTPGQGLQFLFEYFSETQRNKGNFPGRFSGRQFSNSRSEMNVSTLELGDSALYLCASSLVSQRSNTGELFFGEGSRLTVL.

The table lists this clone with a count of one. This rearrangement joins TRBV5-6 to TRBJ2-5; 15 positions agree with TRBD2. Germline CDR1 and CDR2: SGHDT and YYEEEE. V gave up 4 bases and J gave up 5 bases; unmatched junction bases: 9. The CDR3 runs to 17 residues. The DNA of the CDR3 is TGTGCCAGCAGCATAGGGACTAGCGGGAGGTACTCCGAGACCCAGTACTTC. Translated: CASSIGTSGRYSETQYF.

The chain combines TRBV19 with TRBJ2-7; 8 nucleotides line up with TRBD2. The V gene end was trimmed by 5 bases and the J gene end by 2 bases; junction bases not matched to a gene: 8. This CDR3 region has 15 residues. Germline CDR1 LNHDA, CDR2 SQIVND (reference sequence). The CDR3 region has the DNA TGTGCCAGTAGTCTAGCGGGCCGCTTTCCCTACGAGCAGTACTTC. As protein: CASSLAGRFPYEQYF. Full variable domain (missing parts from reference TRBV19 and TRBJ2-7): DGGITQSPKYLFRKEGQNVTLSCEQNLNHDAMYWYRQDPGQGLRLIYYSQIVNDFQKGDIAEGYSVSREKKESFPLTVTSAQKNPTAFYLCASSLAGRFPYEQYFGPGTRLTVT.

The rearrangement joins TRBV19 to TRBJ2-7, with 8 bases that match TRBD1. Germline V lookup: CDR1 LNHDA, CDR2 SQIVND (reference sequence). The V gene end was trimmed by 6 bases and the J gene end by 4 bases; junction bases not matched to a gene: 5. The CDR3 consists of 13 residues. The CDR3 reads CASSARQGYEQYF. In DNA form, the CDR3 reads TGTGCCAGTAGCGCGCGACAGGGGTACGAGCAGTACTTC.

The CDR3 coding sequence is TGTGCCAGCGGGCGTTACTCTGGGGCCAACGTCCTGACTTTC. Translation: CASGRYSGANVLTF. The V call is TRBV2, the J call TRBJ2-6; D is unclear. Germline V gene data show CDR1 as SNHLY and CDR2 as FYNNEI. The CDR3 totals 14 residues. The ends were cut back, 8 bases at V and 0 bases at J, with 8 bases in the middle.

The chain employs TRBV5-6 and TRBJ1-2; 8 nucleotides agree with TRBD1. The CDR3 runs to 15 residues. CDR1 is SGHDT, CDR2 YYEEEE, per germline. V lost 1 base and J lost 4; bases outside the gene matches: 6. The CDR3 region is CASSLSAGGGYGYTF. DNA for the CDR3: TGTGCCAGCAGCTTGTCGGCAGGGGGCGGCTATGGCTACACCTTC.